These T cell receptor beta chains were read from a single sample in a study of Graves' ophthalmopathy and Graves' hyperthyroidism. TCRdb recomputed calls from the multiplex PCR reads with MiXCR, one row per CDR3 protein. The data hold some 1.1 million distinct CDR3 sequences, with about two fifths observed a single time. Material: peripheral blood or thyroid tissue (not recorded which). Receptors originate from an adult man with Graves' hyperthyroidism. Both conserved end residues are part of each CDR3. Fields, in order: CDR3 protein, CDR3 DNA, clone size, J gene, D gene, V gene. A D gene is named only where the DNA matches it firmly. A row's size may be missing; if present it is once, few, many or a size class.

CASSIRQGRFGGELFF | TGTGCCAGCAGTATACGACAGGGTAGATTCGGCGGGGAGCTGTTTTTT | NA | TRBJ2-2 | TRBD1 | TRBV12-3/TRBV12-4
CASSLGRVVAYEQYF | TGCGCCAGCAGCTTGGGACGGGTAGTGGCCTACGAGCAGTACTTC | few | TRBJ2-7 | NA | TRBV5-1
CASSSKGTQPTYEQYF | TGTGCCAGCAGTTCCAAAGGGACACAACCGACCTACGAGCAGTACTTC | many | TRBJ2-7 | NA | TRBV12-3/TRBV12-4
CSARGEGEPGYTF | TGCAGTGCTAGAGGGGAAGGGGAACCTGGCTACACCTTC | many | TRBJ1-2 | NA | TRBV20-1
CSVYDRGNTIYF | TGCAGCGTTTACGACAGGGGAAACACCATATATTTT | many | TRBJ1-3 | NA | TRBV29-1
CSASPGENTEAFF | TGCAGTGCTAGTCCGGGCGAGAACACTGAAGCTTTCTTT | many | TRBJ1-1 | NA | TRBV20-1
CASSGPESNGYTF | TGTGCCAGCAGCGGACCGGAGAGTAATGGCTACACCTTC | NA | TRBJ1-2 | NA | TRBV3-1
CAGGLAETQYF | TGTGCCGGGGGACTAGCGGAGACCCAGTACTTC | NA | TRBJ2-5 | TRBD2 | TRBV2
CASSSTQGTNTGELFF | TGTGCCAGCAGCTCCACACAGGGAACGAACACCGGGGAGCTGTTTTTT | many | TRBJ2-2 | NA | TRBV7-3
CASSSGDSPYEQYF | TGTGCCAGCAGCTCAGGGGACAGCCCCTACGAGCAGTACTTC | many | TRBJ2-7 | TRBD1 | TRBV7-9
CASSLNRHAQGNGYTF | TGTGCCAGCAGCTTAAACCGCCACGCACAGGGGAATGGCTACACCTTC | NA | TRBJ1-2 | TRBD1 | TRBV7-2
CASSLAPQGYEQYF | TGTGCCAGCAGCTTAGCGCCACAGGGCTACGAGCAGTACTTC | many | TRBJ2-7 | NA | TRBV11-1